This T cell receptor beta chain originates from a study of Tregs in tolerant kidney transplant recipients. As concerns this clone: The antigen is undetermined.

CD4+CD25+CD127- Tregs, CD4+CD25- non-Tregs, CD4 and CD8 cells were sorted. General study points: Biological reproducibility was not directly addressed in this study. Validation in larger populations is needed because few patients were studied.

The V end lost 5 bases, the J end lost 5 bases, and 11 bases lay between the germline ends. The CDR3 totals 13 residues. The germline CDR1 and CDR2 sequences are SNHLY and FYNNEI. Generated by immunoSEQ multiplex PCR, the TCRdb table keeps only in-frame clones and is missing some. The sample includes fewer than 150,000 clones, 92% of them seen just once. The sequencing input was CD4+ T cells from blood. The chain has TRBV2 and TRBJ2-3; no definite D call. The clonotype comes from a human donor in good health. This CDR3 reads CASSPVTVDTQYF. The CDR3 bases are TGTGCCAGCAGTCCTGTCACGGTAGATACGCAGTATTTT.